The TCR beta chain described here comes from a study of graft-versus-host responses after intestinal transplantation. In the study overall: Anti-thymocyte globulin induction, then tacrolimus and steroids for about three years, went to all recipients. Study-wide findings and caveats: Allografts of patients with graft-donor T cell macrochimerism showed high graft-versus-host to host-versus-graft clone ratios.

This clone showed up just a few times. Its antigen is currently unknown. The method was immunoSEQ multiplex PCR; TCRdb's version includes in-frame clones alone and lacks a portion of them. This table has 100,000 to 140,000 clones, about 87% appearing once. CDR3 length: 15 amino acids. Trimming cost V 5 bases and J 2 bases; bases outside gene matches: 8. Germline V gene data show CDR1 as MNHEY and CDR2 as SVGAGI. This sequence joins TRBV6-5 and TRBJ2-7; 8 bases align to TRBD1. Sequenced material: unstimulated CD4+ T cells sorted from spleen or lymph node cells, taken before transplant. The source is a human donor who was the organ donor for an intestinal transplant. This CDR3 reads CASSGGGTGTYEQYF. The CDR3 DNA reads TGTGCCAGCAGTGGGGGCGGGACAGGTACCTACGAGCAGTACTTC.